This T cell receptor (beta chain) was sequenced for a study of T cells in Graves' hyperthyroidism and ophthalmopathy. The sample holds a few counts of this clonotype. Using RNA transcripts as the source, TCR beta CDR3 regions were amplified. The TCR CDR3 was amplified in a first-round RT-PCR using the HTBI primer set. From the multiplex PCR reads, TCRdb called clonotypes with MiXCR, one entry per CDR3 protein. The data contain hundreds of thousands of distinct CDR3 sequences, around 14% of them singletons. With 3 bases removed from V and 6 bases from J, the gap between germline ends came to 9 bases. Germline CDR1 reads SQVTM; CDR2 reads ANQGSEA. The CDR3 has 11 residues.

The source of this sequence is a woman under 30 with Graves' hyperthyroidism. The V gene is TRBV29-1, the J gene TRBJ2-7; D not resolved. Material: blood. The CDR3 region has the DNA TGCAGCGTTGACGAAGGCGTCGAGCAGTACTTC. Amino acid sequence: CSVDEGVEQYF.